A single T cell receptor beta chain is shown here with its context. The clone's antigen remains unknown. There are no base qualities to consult, and no much larger clone falls within one base. Receptor libraries were prepared by the immunoSEQ multiplex PCR assay. The original methods were these. To diagnose cytomegalovirus status from the catalog of TCR beta chain sequences, a statistical classification framework was built. The immuneACCESS repertoire file appears here via TCRdb, limited to in-frame rearrangements. These files lack a portion of the clones; in checked studies, under half of the deficit traces to unresolved V genes, and the cause of the others is not known. V and J calls and clone size follow that table, whereas D and trimming were derived from the DNA. In this sample the table shows roughly 250,000 clones, around nine tenths of which occur a single time. The ten top clones hold 2.6% of the sample.

The data were taken from a study of cytomegalovirus exposure and HLA in healthy donors (dated by TCRdb to about 2017). About the study as a whole: A later analysis indicated that the 120 or so validation repertoires were generated on the platform also employed for the approximately 700 repertoires of the first cohort. The study aimed to test whether cataloging public T cell receptors could reveal signatures of past pathogen exposure. Along with the roughly 670-subject first cohort, a separate validation cohort of some 130 different subjects was used. The study combined high-throughput TCR immunosequencing, statistical association of individual TCRs with disease status, and machine learning to predict cytomegalovirus infection status.

Separate from the roughly 660-subject first cohort, the validation cohort of 95 to 150 subjects was the group to which the donors belonged. What the research found in general, with its limitations: The study gave a list of under 200 TCR beta chains associated with cytomegalovirus. In vitro tests confirmed that a few of the cytomegalovirus-associated TCR beta chains recognize cytomegalovirus antigens. A later analysis had no HLA typing for the validation cohort, so co-occurrence there was scored across all 110 or so repertoires. Cytomegalovirus status was reported to be diagnosed by the classifier with high specificity and sensitivity in both the original and validation cohorts. According to the authors, the approach could potentially be generalized to other disease states and immunological phenotypes. Across donors, most TCR sequences were observed very rarely, whereas some public TCRs were present in many individuals. In a later analysis, TCRs clustered in the first cohort were found to also tend to co-occur in the 120 or so validation repertoires, with around 94% of cluster scores above 0.

Reading the germline V gene (reference sequence) gives CDR1 SEHNR and CDR2 FQNEAQ. V sheds 5 bases and J sheds 6 bases, leaving 10 bases between their ends. From the cysteine through the phenylalanine, the CDR3 covers 12 amino acids. Here the CDR3 DNA is all that survives: 36 bases in frame from base 1. This sequence was found in a man younger than 35 in good health and CMV-seronegative. The chain couples TRBV7-9 to TRBJ1-1; a confident D gene designation cannot be given. Sequencing used PBMCs. The CDR3 amino acid sequence is: CASSPGSPEAFF. The nucleotides are TGTGCCAGCAGCCCGGGGAGCCCTGAAGCTTTCTTT.